The next 28 T cell receptor beta chains were all read from a single sample in a study of T cells after yellow fever vaccination. Each CDR3 protein gets one entry after TCRdb re-called the 5' RACE reads with MiXCR. The data show 610,000 or so distinct CDR3 sequences, with roughly an eighth seen just once and 14% to 15% held by the top ten. This material consisted of PBMCs, taken on the day of the yellow fever booster vaccination. The receptors here all came from a man aged 25-40 years who received the YFV17D yellow fever vaccine.

The table lists this clonotype with a few counts. The V and J genes are TRBV12-3 or TRBV12-4 and TRBJ1-4; 8 positions match TRBD1. Trimming took 6 bases from V and 7 from J; bases not matched to a gene: 7. CDR3 length equals 14 residues. CDR3 protein: CASRPGTGIEKLFF. The CDR3 nucleotides read TGTGCCAGCAGACCCGGGACAGGCATTGAAAAACTGTTTTTT.

This clonotype was counted between two and nine times. The chain recombines TRBV5-1 with TRBJ1-1; no clear D. From germline, CDR1 is SGHRS and CDR2 YFSETQ. The CDR3 covers 13 residues. V lost 4 bases and J lost 0, with 7 bases in between. CDR3: CASSVFLNTEAFF. CDR3 coding DNA: TGCGCCAGCAGCGTCTTCCTGAACACTGAAGCTTTCTTT.

This clonotype was seen more than once but under ten times. V is TRBV12-3 or TRBV12-4 and J is TRBJ2-3; D is unclear. V lost 10 bases to trimming and J lost 6 bases, with 11 bases between them. This CDR3 comprises 11 residues. The CDR3 nucleotides read TGTGCCACCCGGGCGCGGGATACGCAGTATTTT. Translation gives CATRARDTQYF.

A few counts support this clonotype. The CDR3 reads CATSPPRTSGKNIQYF. DNA of the CDR3: TGTGCCACCAGCCCCCCCCGCACATCGGGCAAAAACATTCAGTACTTC. V usage is TRBV15 and J usage is TRBJ2-4; D call uncertain. This CDR3 is built from 16 residues. Germline V gives CDR1 LNHNV, CDR2 YYDKDF (reference sequence). V gave up 5 bases and J gave up 3 bases, with 17 bases separating them.

This chain links TRBV29-1 with TRBJ1-1, with D tentatively TRBD1 (5 bases). The CDR3 loop spans 12 amino acids. Germline assignment: CDR1 SQVTM and CDR2 ANQGSEA. The germline V and J ends were trimmed by 5 bases and 7 bases, with 14 bases remaining between them. CDR3 DNA sequence: TGCAGCGTTTTGGCGGGGCCTGGTGAAGCTTTCTTT. Amino acids: CSVLAGPGEAFF.

This chain uses TRBV20-1 with TRBJ2-7, with TRBD2 as a possible D gene (5 bases). This CDR3 comprises 13 residues. Germline CDR1 and CDR2: DFQATT and SNEGSKA (reference sequence). V was clipped by 7 bases and J by 4 bases, with 17 bases between them. The CDR3 is CSGLEGVVYEQYF. Here the CDR3 DNA reads TGCAGTGGATTAGAGGGAGTGGTATACGAGCAGTACTTC.

This clonotype has only a few counts. The chain carries TRBV18 and TRBJ2-7; maybe TRBD1 (5 bases). The CDR3 extends over 13 amino acids. CDR1 and CDR2 (germline): KGHSH, LQKENI. V gave up 6 bases and J gave up 7 bases, with 16 bases separating them. CDR3 sequence reads: CASSEGHPIEQYF. The CDR3 region has the DNA TGTGCCAGCTCCGAAGGACACCCAATTGAGCAGTACTTC.

This clonotype was picked up one time. The chain combines TRBV28 with TRBJ2-7, with 8 positions matching TRBD2. The CDR3 has 14 residues. CDR1 is MDHEN, CDR2 SYDVKM, per germline. After removal of 7 bases from V and 2 bases from J, the junction contained 7 bases not matched to a gene. CDR3: CASTQPGLAYEQYF. Here the CDR3 DNA reads TGTGCCAGCACCCAACCGGGACTAGCCTACGAGCAGTACTTC.

This chain links TRBV5-4 with TRBJ2-7, with a possible D match to TRBD2 (6 bases). The germline CDR1 and CDR2 sequences are SGHNT and YYREEE (reference sequence). With 6 bases removed from V and 3 bases from J, the gap between germline ends came to 16 bases. The CDR3 is 14 amino acids. The CDR3 nucleotides are TGTGCCAGCAAAATAAGCGGGCCTGACTACGAGCAGTACTTC. This gives the protein CASKISGPDYEQYF.

This chain connects TRBV4-3 to TRBJ2-5; possibly TRBD2 for D (6 bases). CDR1 is LGHNA and CDR2 is YSLEER in the germline V gene. The CDR3 length is 14 residues. V was clipped by 0 bases and J by 4 bases, with 9 bases between them. CDR3 in amino acids: CASSQELLAETQYF. The CDR3 region has the DNA TGCGCCAGCAGCCAAGAGTTACTAGCAGAGACCCAGTACTTC.

The V and J genes are TRBV7-9 and TRBJ1-2, with 8 bases fitting TRBD1. Germline V gives CDR1 SEHNR, CDR2 FQNEAQ (reference sequence). CDR3 size: 17 residues. J gave up 3 bases and V 5 bases, and 14 bases lay outside the gene matches. The CDR3 loop reads CASSRGRGPTGDYGYTF. CDR3 sequence (DNA): TGTGCCAGCAGCCGCGGGAGGGGTCCGACAGGGGACTATGGCTACACCTTC.

In its sample, this clonotype was seen a few times. The V gene is TRBV27, the J gene TRBJ2-5, with D unclear. Trimming removed 4 bases from V and 3 bases from J, with 12 bases in between. The CDR3 spans 14 residues. CDR1 is MNHEY, CDR2 SMNVEV, per germline (reference sequence). CDR3 protein: CASSSYPSKETQYF. The CDR3 region has the DNA TGTGCCAGCAGTTCCTACCCTAGTAAAGAGACCCAGTACTTC.

The chain joins TRBV19 to TRBJ2-1; 7 positions agree with TRBD2. The length of the CDR3 is 16 residues. Trimming at V came to 3 bases and at J to 5 bases, leaving 10 bases not matched to a gene. The germline V gene has CDR1 LNHDA and CDR2 SQIVND (reference sequence). This CDR3 is CASSIGLVLRHNEQFF. The CDR3 DNA follows: TGTGCCAGTAGTATTGGACTAGTCTTGCGGCACAATGAGCAGTTCTTC.

This clonotype turned up a few times. CDR3 nucleotides: TGTGCCAGCAGCTCCCGATCCGGGAGGTCCTACGAGCAGTACTTC. Its translation is CASSSRSGRSYEQYF. The chain combines TRBV7-2 with TRBJ2-7; 7 nucleotides line up with TRBD2. The ends lost 4 bases at V and 1 base at J; junction bases unmatched: 7. Germline values: CDR1 SGHTA, CDR2 FQGNSA. The CDR3 spans 15 residues.

CDR3 coding DNA: TGCAGTGCTAGTAGGCAGGGTGGCAACACCGGGGAGCTGTTTTTT. Translation gives CSASRQGGNTGELFF. The rearrangement uses TRBV20-1 and TRBJ2-2; D perhaps matches TRBD1 (5 bases). Between the trimmed V and J ends, which lost 3 bases and 2 bases, there was a span of 13 bases. Germline V gives CDR1 DFQATT, CDR2 SNEGSKA (reference sequence). The CDR3 length is 15 residues.

The genes are TRBV6-1 and TRBJ2-7; 12 nucleotides agree with TRBD2. This CDR3 region has 17 residues. The V and J ends lost 3 bases and 3 bases, in that order; junction bases with no gene match: 9. CDR1 is MNHNS and CDR2 is SASEGT in the germline V gene. As DNA, the CDR3 is TGTGCCAGCAGTGATGGGACTAGCGGGTTCCTTTTCTACGAGCAGTACTTC. As protein: CASSDGTSGFLFYEQYF.

The chain is built from TRBV14 and TRBJ2-7; the D call may be TRBD1 or TRBD2 (5 bases each). V gave up 4 bases and J gave up 8 bases, with 12 bases separating them. CDR1 is SGHDN, CDR2 FVKESK, per germline. The CDR3 contains 12 residues. CDR3 amino acids: CASSLGEGKQYF. The CDR3 DNA follows: TGTGCCAGCAGCCTTGGCGAGGGGAAGCAGTACTTC.

This sequence joins TRBV20-1 and TRBJ2-3; D remains ambiguous. V lost 6 bases and J lost 0, with 10 bases in between. The CDR3 loop spans 13 amino acids. Germline assignment: CDR1 DFQATT and CDR2 SNEGSKA (reference sequence). The CDR3 loop is CSASNLSTDTQYF. Here the CDR3 DNA reads TGCAGTGCGAGCAACTTAAGCACAGATACGCAGTATTTT.

The chain uses TRBV12-3 or TRBV12-4 and TRBJ1-1, with no clear D. CDR3 length equals 13 residues. V gave up 7 bases and J gave up 1 base, with 10 bases separating them. The chain's CDR3 is CASTLRGNTEAFF. CDR3 sequence (DNA): TGTGCCAGCACCCTCCGGGGGAACACTGAAGCTTTCTTT.

This clonotype has more than one count but fewer than ten. The CDR3: CASSYYRDGPYNEQFF. The CDR3 DNA reads TGTGCCAGCAGCTACTACCGGGACGGGCCCTACAATGAGCAGTTCTTC. This chain links TRBV7-2 with TRBJ2-1; D possibly matches TRBD1 or TRBD2 (5 bases each). V lost 4 bases and J 2 bases, leaving 15 bases between the germline ends. The CDR3 has 16 amino acids. In germline, CDR1 is SGHTA, CDR2 FQGNSA. The whole variable domain, remainder taken from reference TRBV7-2 and TRBJ2-1, is GAGVSQSPSNKVTEKGKDVELRCDPISGHTALYWYRQSLGQGLEFLIYFQGNSAPDKSGLPSDRFSAERTGGSVSTLTIQRTQQEDSAVYLCASSYYRDGPYNEQFFGPGTRLTVL.

This rearrangement joins TRBV5-1 to TRBJ2-1, with TRBD2 matching 10 bases. The CDR3 length is 18 residues. V gave up 0 bases and J gave up 0 bases; unmatched junction bases: 6. Germline loops: CDR1 SGHRS, CDR2 YFSETQ. CDR3 in amino acids: CASSLVAGGRSSYNEQFF. Here the CDR3 DNA reads TGCGCCAGCAGCTTGGTAGCGGGAGGTAGGAGCTCCTACAATGAGCAGTTCTTC.

This clonotype has more than one count but fewer than ten. The chain is built from TRBV7-2 and TRBJ2-7; D call uncertain. Trimming took off 2 bases at V and 3 bases at J, with 5 bases between the two ends. Germline V gene sequence: CDR1 SGHTA, CDR2 FQGNSA. This CDR3 is built from 12 residues. CDR3 coding DNA: TGTGCCAGCAGCTTAAACCTCTACGAGCAGTACTTC. Translated: CASSLNLYEQYF.

This clonotype was counted a few times. This sequence joins TRBV7-2 and TRBJ1-6, with no clear D. Germline V lookup: CDR1 SGHTA, CDR2 FQGNSA. The CDR3 runs 12 residues. V was shortened by 5 bases and J by 2 bases, with 1 base between the two germline ends. CDR3 sequence: CASSAYNSPLHF. As DNA, the CDR3 is TGTGCCAGCAGCGCCTATAATTCACCCCTCCACTTT.

The chain links TRBV12-3 or TRBV12-4 to TRBJ2-3; 9 nucleotides line up with TRBD1. Germline trimming cut 4 bases from V and 4 bases from J; bases unmatched to any gene: 9. The CDR3 consists of 16 residues. CDR3 in amino acids: CASSYLQGARSDTQYF. The CDR3 coding sequence is TGTGCCAGCAGTTACTTACAGGGGGCGCGGTCAGATACGCAGTATTTT.

This rearrangement joins TRBV12-3 or TRBV12-4 to TRBJ2-1, with TRBD2 matching 9 bases. V gave up 4 bases and J gave up 0 bases; unmatched junction bases: 19. The CDR3 has 21 amino acids. CDR3 sequence: CASSWIRRPTAGGSSYNEQFF. The CDR3 DNA reads as TGTGCCAGCAGTTGGATTCGACGGCCAACCGCGGGAGGGAGCTCCTACAATGAGCAGTTCTTC.

The chain joins TRBV20-1 to TRBJ2-1; possibly TRBD1 or TRBD2 for D (5 bases each). Germline V lookup: CDR1 DFQATT, CDR2 SNEGSKA (reference sequence). Trimming shortened V by 3 bases and J by 5 bases, and 8 bases separated the two germline ends. There are 12 residues in the CDR3. The CDR3 nucleotides are TGCAGTGCTAGGGGGGTGAACAATGAGCAGTTCTTC. Its translation: CSARGVNNEQFF.

This clonotype was seen only a few times. The CDR3 DNA follows: TGTGCCAGCAGCGCCCGACTAGAGGGTAGGGAGACCCAGTACTTC. Translated, it gives CASSARLEGRETQYF. This rearrangement joins TRBV5-4 to TRBJ2-5; D might be TRBD2 (6 bases). In germline, CDR1 is SGHNT, CDR2 YYREEE (reference sequence). The CDR3 has 15 residues. Trimming removed 4 bases at V and 5 bases at J, with 18 bases between.

This sequence joins TRBV10-3 and TRBJ2-5; D could derive from TRBD1 or TRBD2 (5 bases each). The CDR3 runs to 13 residues. The germline V gene encodes CDR1 ENHRY and CDR2 SYGVKD. Deletions cut 2 bases from V and 4 bases from J, with 8 bases between. CDR3 loop: CAISERGAETQYF. Here the CDR3 DNA reads TGTGCCATCAGTGAGAGAGGGGCAGAGACCCAGTACTTC.